The 20 T cell receptor beta chains listed next were all sequenced from one sample in a study of vaccination and CD4 T cells after COVID-19. These TCRs are of unknown antigen specificity. Time point indicated: late sampling 161 to 241 days after vaccination in three convalescent patients. Documented treatment: roughly 10-day PBMC culture with coronavirus spike peptide pools or control peptides (ViraFEST assay). Cultured CD4+ T cells had their DNA profiled by the Oncomine TCR Beta short-read assay. MiXCR was run by TCRdb on the PCR reads, yielding one entry per CDR3 protein. The table includes 20,000 to 25,000 distinct CDR3 sequences, around 46% detected once. Sequences were derived from CD4+ T cells from blood, cultured in vitro, sampled about 7 months after SARS-CoV-2 vaccination. These receptors originate from a human donor who had recovered from COVID-19.

This clonotype was seen only a few times. The chain has TRBV7-9 and TRBJ1-2, with D unclear. CDR3 size: 14 residues. The germline gives CDR1 SEHNR, CDR2 FQNEAQ (reference sequence). V was trimmed by 5 bases and J by 4 bases, leaving 14 bases between them. The CDR3 region has the DNA TGTGCCAGCAGCCCAGGTGACGAGATCTATGGCTACACCTTC. It codes for CASSPGDEIYGYTF.

The rearrangement links TRBV6-1 to TRBJ1-1; D is unresolved. The V end was cut by 4 bases, the J end by 2 bases, with 8 bases between. CDR1 and CDR2 (germline): MNHNS, SASEGT. This CDR3 contains 13 residues. CDR3 loop: CASSGRSNTEAFF. DNA of the CDR3: TGTGCCAGCAGTGGCCGGTCAAACACTGAAGCTTTCTTT.

In its sample, this clonotype was seen a few times. CDR3 amino acids: CSADSGTSGDYEQYF. Here the CDR3 DNA reads TGCAGTGCTGATTCCGGGACTAGCGGGGATTACGAGCAGTACTTC. This chain connects TRBV20-1 to TRBJ2-7; 13 bases align to TRBD2. Germline V CDR1 and CDR2: DFQATT, SNEGSKA (reference sequence). V was clipped by 5 bases and J by 4 bases; unmatched bases: 8. This CDR3 contains 15 residues.

The genes are TRBV20-1 and TRBJ1-2; 7 nucleotides align to TRBD1. The CDR3 runs 12 residues. Losses at the gene ends were 4 bases for V and 8 bases for J; bases not matched to a gene: 7. CDR1 and CDR2 (germline): DFQATT, SNEGSKA (reference sequence). This CDR3 is CSATQGVGGYTF. CDR3 sequence (DNA): TGCAGTGCTACCCAGGGGGTTGGGGGCTACACCTTC.

This clonotype showed up just a few times. The chain is built from TRBV20-1 and TRBJ2-3; D not certain. From germline, CDR1 is DFQATT and CDR2 SNEGSKA (reference sequence). CDR3 length equals 14 residues. V was pared by 0 bases and J by 2 bases, with 9 bases between. The CDR3 protein is CSARDPSYTDTQYF. In nucleotides, the CDR3 is TGCAGTGCTAGAGACCCCTCTTACACAGATACGCAGTATTTT.

In its sample, this clonotype was seen a few times. This sequence joins TRBV6-1 and TRBJ1-2; D is unresolved. This CDR3 has 13 residues. Trimming removed 6 bases from V and 0 bases from J, with 8 bases in between. Looked up from germline, CDR1 is MNHNS and CDR2 is SASEGT. The CDR3 DNA is TGTGCCAGCAGAGCAGGAGCTAACTATGGCTACACCTTC. Translation gives CASRAGANYGYTF.

This clonotype was observed a few times. The J gene is TRBJ1-5, the V gene TRBV7-9; D possibly corresponds to TRBD1 (6 bases). Germline assignment: CDR1 SEHNR and CDR2 FQNEAQ (reference sequence). V lost 2 bases, J lost 2 bases, and 22 bases lay in between. This CDR3 is built from 19 residues. DNA for the CDR3: TGTGCCAGCAGCTTATTCCCCAATGCGGGGGCTGGGGGCAATCAGCCCCAGCATTTT. Residues: CASSLFPNAGAGGNQPQHF.

This chain joins TRBV6-5 and TRBJ1-2; D possibly corresponds to TRBD1 (5 bases). CDR3 size: 15 residues. Trimming pared 0 bases from V and 6 bases from J, leaving 14 bases between. CDR1 is MNHEY, CDR2 SVGAGI, per germline. In nucleotides, the CDR3 is TGTGCCAGCAGTTACTCTCCCGCCAGGGAGGATGGCTACACCTTC. Translation gives CASSYSPAREDGYTF.

The chain combines TRBV7-3 with TRBJ1-6; D uncertain. Germline CDR1 reads SGHTA; CDR2 reads FQGTGA. The CDR3 is 13 amino acids. Trimming pared 2 bases from V and 8 bases from J, leaving 7 bases between. This CDR3 is CASSLFTDSPLHF. The CDR3 coding sequence is TGTGCCAGCAGCTTATTTACCGATTCACCCCTCCACTTT.

J is TRBJ1-2 and V is TRBV7-2; D remains unclear. The CDR3 contains 15 residues. V shed 5 bases and J shed 0 bases, with 13 bases lying between them. CDR1 and CDR2 from the germline V gene are SGHTA and FQGNSA. The CDR3 protein is CASSRMAGSNYGYTF. The CDR3 nucleotides are TGTGCCAGCAGCCGAATGGCAGGATCTAACTATGGCTACACCTTC.

The CDR3 spells CASSYSTSPLHF. In DNA form, the CDR3 reads TGTGCCAGCAGTTACTCGACTTCACCCCTCCACTTT. The chain joins TRBV6-2 or TRBV6-3 to TRBJ1-6, with D unresolved. Between the trimmed V and J ends, which lost 0 bases and 9 bases, there was a span of 3 bases. The CDR3 extends over 12 amino acids. Germline CDR1 is MNHEY and CDR2 is SVGEGT.

This chain links TRBV7-9 with TRBJ1-1; unclear D gene. Germline values: CDR1 SEHNR, CDR2 FQNEAQ (reference sequence). V was shortened by 1 base and J by 5 bases, with 8 bases between the two germline ends. The CDR3 sequence is 13 residues long. Here the CDR3 reads CASSLESQTEAFF. The CDR3 nucleotides read TGTGCCAGCAGCTTAGAAAGCCAGACTGAAGCTTTCTTT.

The chain recombines TRBV7-6 with TRBJ1-1; D unresolved. CDR1 is SGHVS and CDR2 is FNYEAQ in the germline V gene. V lost 1 base to trimming and J lost 3 bases, with 6 bases between them. This CDR3 has 13 residues. The CDR3 reads CASSLDVYTEAFF. DNA of the CDR3: TGTGCCAGCAGCTTAGACGTATACACTGAAGCTTTCTTT.

This rearrangement joins TRBV7-2 to TRBJ2-1, with TRBD2 matching over 8 bases. Germline CDR1 and CDR2: SGHTA and FQGNSA. The length of the CDR3 is 17 residues. Unmatched junction bases numbered 8, after V lost 2 bases and J lost 2 bases. The CDR3 nucleotides are TGTGCCAGCAGCTTAAGGGTCGGAGCGGGAGCCTACAATGAGCAGTTCTTC. The encoded protein is CASSLRVGAGAYNEQFF.

This clonotype has just a few counts. The chain carries TRBV7-3 and TRBJ2-6; D is unresolved. This CDR3 is 17 amino acids long. Germline assignment: CDR1 SGHTA and CDR2 FQGTGA. The ends were cut back, 5 bases at V and 0 bases at J, with 14 bases in the middle. CDR3 residues: CASSPYASSSGANVLTF. In nucleotides, the CDR3 is TGTGCCAGCAGCCCGTACGCCTCGAGCTCTGGGGCCAACGTCCTGACTTTC.

The chain's CDR3 is CASSTNSGAWETQYF. The CDR3 DNA is TGTGCCAGCAGCACCAACTCAGGGGCGTGGGAGACCCAGTACTTC. The V call is TRBV7-2, the J call TRBJ2-5; D may be TRBD1 (6 bases). Germline V CDR1 and CDR2: SGHTA, FQGNSA. Trimming took 5 bases from V and 5 from J, leaving 18 bases between them. This CDR3 has 15 residues.

The chain uses TRBV19 and TRBJ2-7, with D perhaps matching TRBD1 (6 bases). Per the germline V gene, CDR1 is LNHDA and CDR2 is SQIVND (reference sequence). CDR3 length equals 15 residues. V was shortened by 5 bases and J by 5 bases, with 19 bases between the two germline ends. For the CDR3, the DNA is TGTGCCAGTAGTCCCCGGGCCAGGGGTTCCCACGAGCAGTACTTC. Encoded protein: CASSPRARGSHEQYF. Together with reference TRBV19 and TRBJ2-7, the CDR3 gives the full variable domain: DGGITQSPKYLFRKEGQNVTLSCEQNLNHDAMYWYRQDPGQGLRLIYYSQIVNDFQKGDIAEGYSVSREKKESFPLTVTSAQKNPTAFYLCASSPRARGSHEQYFGPGTRLTVT.

The chain's CDR3 is CASIIGTAIYNEQFF. The CDR3 bases are TGTGCCAGCATCATTGGGACAGCCATCTACAATGAGCAGTTCTTC. This chain links TRBV6-1 with TRBJ2-1; 7 positions agree with TRBD1. Germline loops: CDR1 MNHNS, CDR2 SASEGT. The CDR3 is 15 residues long. The ends lost 7 bases at V and 3 bases at J; junction bases unmatched: 9.

The chain carries TRBV20-1 and TRBJ1-4; 7 bases agree with TRBD1. V gave up 6 bases and J gave up 5 bases; unmatched junction bases: 9. The CDR3 has 14 residues. Germline CDR1 DFQATT, CDR2 SNEGSKA (reference sequence). In DNA form, the CDR3 reads TGCAGTGCGACAGGGTACAGGGGAAATGAAAAACTGTTTTTT. It codes for CSATGYRGNEKLFF.

The DNA for the CDR3 is TGTGCCAGCAGCCAAGATCGGCTCTCTGGCTACACCTTC. Amino acids: CASSQDRLSGYTF. This chain uses TRBV4-2 with TRBJ1-2; D remains unclear. Trimming shortened V by 0 bases and J by 7 bases, and 9 bases separated the two germline ends. This CDR3 is 13 amino acids long. CDR1 and CDR2 from the germline V gene are LGHNA and YNFKEQ.